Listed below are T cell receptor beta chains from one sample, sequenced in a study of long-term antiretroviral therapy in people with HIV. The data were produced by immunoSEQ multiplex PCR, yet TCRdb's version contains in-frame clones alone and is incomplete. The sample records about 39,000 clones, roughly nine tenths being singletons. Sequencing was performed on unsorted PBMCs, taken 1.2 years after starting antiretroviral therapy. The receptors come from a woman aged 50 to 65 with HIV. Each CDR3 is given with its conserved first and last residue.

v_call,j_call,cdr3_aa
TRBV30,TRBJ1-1,CAWKTGVTEAFF
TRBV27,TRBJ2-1,CASSPVPYGEQFF
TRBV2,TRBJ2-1,CASSSFGGSYNEQFF
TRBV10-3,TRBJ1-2,CAISRQGEDYGYTF
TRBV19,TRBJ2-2,CASSIASAGELFF
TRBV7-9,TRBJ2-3,CASSLVLADTDTQYF
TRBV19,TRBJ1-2,CASRGMDSNYGYTF
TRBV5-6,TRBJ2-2,CASSKTAGELFF
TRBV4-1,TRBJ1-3,CASSQDPDRIHTIYF
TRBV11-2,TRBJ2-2,CASSFRGGRGELFF
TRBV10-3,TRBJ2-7,CAISESERGSYEQYF
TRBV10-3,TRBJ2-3,CASRFSDTQYF
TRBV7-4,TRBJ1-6,CASSSGDPPGSYNSPLHF
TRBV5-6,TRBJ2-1,CASSPAWSPSSYNEQFF
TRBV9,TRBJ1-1,CASRKTGLMNTEAFF
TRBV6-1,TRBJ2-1,CASMEDGSSYNEQFF
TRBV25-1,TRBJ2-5,CASSVTGGVRQETQYF
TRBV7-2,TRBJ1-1,CASSLGDRVGTEAFF
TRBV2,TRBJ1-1,CASSKDRSEAFF
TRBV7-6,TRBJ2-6,CASSLVAGANVLTF
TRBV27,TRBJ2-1,CASSFEPRPFGDNEQFF
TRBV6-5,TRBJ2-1,CASGGVYNEQFF
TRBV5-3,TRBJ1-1,CARIAHTEAFF
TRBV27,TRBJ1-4,CASTPQWGLREKLFF
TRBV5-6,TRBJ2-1,CASSLSNNEQFF
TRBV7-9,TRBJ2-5,CASSFTPGTGRQETQYF